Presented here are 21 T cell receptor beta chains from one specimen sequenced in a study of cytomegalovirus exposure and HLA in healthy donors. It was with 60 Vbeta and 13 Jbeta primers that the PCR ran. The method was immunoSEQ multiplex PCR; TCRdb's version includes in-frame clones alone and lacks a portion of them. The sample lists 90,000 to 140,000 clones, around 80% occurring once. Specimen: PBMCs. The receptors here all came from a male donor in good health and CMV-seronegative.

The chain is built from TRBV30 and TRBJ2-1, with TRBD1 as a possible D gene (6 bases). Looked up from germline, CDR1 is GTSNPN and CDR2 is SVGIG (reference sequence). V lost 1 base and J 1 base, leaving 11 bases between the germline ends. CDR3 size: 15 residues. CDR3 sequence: CAWSEGELSYNEQFF. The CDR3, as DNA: TGTGCCTGGAGTGAGGGGGAGTTATCCTACAATGAGCAGTTCTTC.

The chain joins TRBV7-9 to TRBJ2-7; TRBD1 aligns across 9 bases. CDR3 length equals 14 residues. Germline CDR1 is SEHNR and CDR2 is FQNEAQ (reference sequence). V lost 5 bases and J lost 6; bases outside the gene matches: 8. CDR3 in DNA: TGTGCCAGCAGCCCCGGGACAGGGTCGATCGAGCAGTACTTC. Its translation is CASSPGTGSIEQYF.

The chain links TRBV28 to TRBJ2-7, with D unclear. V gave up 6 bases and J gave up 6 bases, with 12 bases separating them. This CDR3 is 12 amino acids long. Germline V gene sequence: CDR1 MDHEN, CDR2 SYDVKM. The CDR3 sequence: CASSERSGEQYF. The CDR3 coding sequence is TGTGCCAGCAGCGAGAGGTCGGGCGAGCAGTACTTC.

In DNA, the CDR3 is TGCGCCAGCAGCCAAGCTCTGGGACAGACCTACGAGCAGTACTTC. This encodes CASSQALGQTYEQYF. The gene calls are TRBV4-1 and TRBJ2-7, with 7 positions matching TRBD1. Germline-derived CDR1 and CDR2 are MGHRA and YSYEKL. Unmatched junction bases numbered 5, after V lost 1 base and J lost 2 bases. The CDR3 consists of 15 residues.

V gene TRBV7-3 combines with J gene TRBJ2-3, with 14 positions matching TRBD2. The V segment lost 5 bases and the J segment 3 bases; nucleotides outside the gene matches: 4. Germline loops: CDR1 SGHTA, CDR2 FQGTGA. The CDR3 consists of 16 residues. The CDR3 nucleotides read TGTGCCAGCAGCCCGGGGACTAGCGGGAGAACAGATACGCAGTATTTT. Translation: CASSPGTSGRTDTQYF.

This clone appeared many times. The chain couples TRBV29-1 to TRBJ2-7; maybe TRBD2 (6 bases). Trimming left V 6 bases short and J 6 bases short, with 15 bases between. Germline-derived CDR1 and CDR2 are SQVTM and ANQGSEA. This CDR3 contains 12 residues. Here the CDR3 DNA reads TGCAGCGTCGGCTCGGGAGATGTCGAGCAGTACTTC. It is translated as CSVGSGDVEQYF.

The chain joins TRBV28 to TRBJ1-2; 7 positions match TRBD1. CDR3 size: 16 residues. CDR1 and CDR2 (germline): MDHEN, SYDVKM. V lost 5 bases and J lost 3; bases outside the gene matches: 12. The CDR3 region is CASSDSGTERYYGYTF. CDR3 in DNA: TGTGCCAGCAGTGACTCCGGGACAGAACGCTACTATGGCTACACCTTC.

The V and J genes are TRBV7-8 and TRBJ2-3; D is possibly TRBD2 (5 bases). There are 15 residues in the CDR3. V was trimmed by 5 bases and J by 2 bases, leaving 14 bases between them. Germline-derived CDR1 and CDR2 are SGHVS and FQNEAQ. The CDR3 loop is CASSSNQRHTDTQYF. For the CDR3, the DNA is TGTGCCAGCAGCAGTAATCAGCGGCACACAGATACGCAGTATTTT.

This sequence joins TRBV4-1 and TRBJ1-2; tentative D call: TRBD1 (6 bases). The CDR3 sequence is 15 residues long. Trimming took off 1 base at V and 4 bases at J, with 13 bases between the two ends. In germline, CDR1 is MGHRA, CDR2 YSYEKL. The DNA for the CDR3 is TGCGCCAGCAGCCAAGCGGACAGCGTGGCCTATGGCTACACCTTC. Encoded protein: CASSQADSVAYGYTF.

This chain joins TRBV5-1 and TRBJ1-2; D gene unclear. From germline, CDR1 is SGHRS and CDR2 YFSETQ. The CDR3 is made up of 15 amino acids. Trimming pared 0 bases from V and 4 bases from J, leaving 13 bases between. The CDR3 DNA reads TGCGCCAGCAGCTTGGGTAGAGGGTCTGGCTATGGCTACACCTTC. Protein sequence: CASSLGRGSGYGYTF.

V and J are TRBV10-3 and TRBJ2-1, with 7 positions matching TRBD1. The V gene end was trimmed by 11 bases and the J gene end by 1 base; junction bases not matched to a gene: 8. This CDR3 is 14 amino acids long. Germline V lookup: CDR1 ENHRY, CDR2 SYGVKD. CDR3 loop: CAVLGTASYNEQFF. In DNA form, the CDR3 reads TGTGCCGTACTGGGGACAGCTTCCTACAATGAGCAGTTCTTC.

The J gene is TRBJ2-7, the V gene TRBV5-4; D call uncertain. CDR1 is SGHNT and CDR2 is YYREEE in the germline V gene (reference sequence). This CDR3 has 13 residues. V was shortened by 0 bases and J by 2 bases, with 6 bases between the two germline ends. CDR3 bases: TGTGCCAGCAGCTTGGACCTAACCTACGAGCAGTACTTC. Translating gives CASSLDLTYEQYF.

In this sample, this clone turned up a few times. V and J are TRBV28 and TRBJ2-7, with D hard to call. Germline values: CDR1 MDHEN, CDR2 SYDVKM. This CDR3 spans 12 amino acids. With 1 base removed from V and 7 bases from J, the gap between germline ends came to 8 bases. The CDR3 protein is CASSLSGAEQYF. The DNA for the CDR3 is TGTGCCAGCAGTTTATCTGGAGCGGAGCAGTACTTC.

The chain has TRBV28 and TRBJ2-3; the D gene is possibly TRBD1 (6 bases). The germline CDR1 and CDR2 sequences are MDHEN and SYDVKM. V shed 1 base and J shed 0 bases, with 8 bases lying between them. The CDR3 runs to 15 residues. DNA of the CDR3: TGTGCCAGCAGTTTATTCAGGGGCAGCACAGATACGCAGTATTTT. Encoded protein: CASSLFRGSTDTQYF. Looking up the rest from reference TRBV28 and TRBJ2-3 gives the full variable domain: DVKVTQSSRYLVKRTGEKVFLECVQDMDHENMFWYRQDPGLGLRLIYFSYDVKMKEKGDIPEGYSVSREKKERFSLILESASTNQTSMYLCASSLFRGSTDTQYFGPGTRLTVL.

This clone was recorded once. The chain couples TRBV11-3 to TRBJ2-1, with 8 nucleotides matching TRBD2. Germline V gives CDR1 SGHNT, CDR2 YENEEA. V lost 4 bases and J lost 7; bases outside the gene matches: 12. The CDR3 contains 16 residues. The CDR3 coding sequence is TGTGCCAGCAGCTCGAGCGGGGGACTGGGCCAAAATGAGCAGTTCTTC. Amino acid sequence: CASSSSGGLGQNEQFF.

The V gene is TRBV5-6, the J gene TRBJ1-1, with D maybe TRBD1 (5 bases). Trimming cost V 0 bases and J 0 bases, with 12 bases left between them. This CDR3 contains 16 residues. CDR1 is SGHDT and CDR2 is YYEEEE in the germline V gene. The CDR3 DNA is TGTGCCAGCAGCTTGGACGGGGGACGAATGAACACTGAAGCTTTCTTT. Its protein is CASSLDGGRMNTEAFF. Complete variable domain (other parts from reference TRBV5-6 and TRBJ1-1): DAGVTQSPTHLIKTRGQQVTLRCSPKSGHDTVSWYQQALGQGPQFIFQYYEEEERQRGNFPDRFSGHQFPNYSSELNVNALLLGDSALYLCASSLDGGRMNTEAFFGQGTRLTVV.

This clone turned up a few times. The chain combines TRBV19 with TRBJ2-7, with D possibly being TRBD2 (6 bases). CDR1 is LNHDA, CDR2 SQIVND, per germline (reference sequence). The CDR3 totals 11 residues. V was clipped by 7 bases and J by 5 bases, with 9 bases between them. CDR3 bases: TGTGCCAGTACCGCGGGACACGAGCAGTACTTC. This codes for CASTAGHEQYF.

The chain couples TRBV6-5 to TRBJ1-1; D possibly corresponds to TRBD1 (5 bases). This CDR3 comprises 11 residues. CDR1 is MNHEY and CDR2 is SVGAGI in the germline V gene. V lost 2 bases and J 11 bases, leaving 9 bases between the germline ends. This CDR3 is CASSYGGMAFF. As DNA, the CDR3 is TGTGCCAGCAGTTACGGGGGGATGGCTTTCTTT.

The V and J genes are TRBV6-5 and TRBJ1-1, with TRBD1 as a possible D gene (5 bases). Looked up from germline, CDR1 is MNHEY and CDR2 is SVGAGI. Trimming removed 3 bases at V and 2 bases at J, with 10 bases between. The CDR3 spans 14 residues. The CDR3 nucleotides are TGTGCCAGCAGTTATGTCCAGGGAAACACTGAAGCTTTCTTT. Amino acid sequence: CASSYVQGNTEAFF.

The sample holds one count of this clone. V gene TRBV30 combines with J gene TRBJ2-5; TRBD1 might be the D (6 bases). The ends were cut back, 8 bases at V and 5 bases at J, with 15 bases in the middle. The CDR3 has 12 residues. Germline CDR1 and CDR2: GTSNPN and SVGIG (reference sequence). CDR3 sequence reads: CAHRFQGETQYF. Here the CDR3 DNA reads TGTGCCCACCGGTTCCAGGGGGAGACCCAGTACTTC.

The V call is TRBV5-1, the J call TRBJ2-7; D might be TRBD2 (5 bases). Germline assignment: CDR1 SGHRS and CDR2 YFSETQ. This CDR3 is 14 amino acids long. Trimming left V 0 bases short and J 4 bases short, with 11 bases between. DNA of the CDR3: TGCGCCAGCAGCTTGGGTGGGAGTAAGTACGAGCAGTACTTC. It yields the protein CASSLGGSKYEQYF.